The rows below give T cell receptor beta chains drawn from one sample of a study of shared clonotypes between healthy human individuals. Clones were read by immunoSEQ multiplex PCR, and TCRdb kept only the in-frame ones, dropping some. The sample consists of 550,000 to 850,000 clones, over 60% of them appearing once. The sequenced material came from memory CD4+ T cells sorted from blood. These receptors were collected from a young woman in good health. The CDR3 runs from the conserved cysteine through the conserved F or W. D genes are given only for firm matches. Not every row has a clone size; where given, it reads once, few, many or a size class.

D gene	J gene	V gene	clone size	CDR3 DNA	CDR3 protein
.	TRBJ2-7	TRBV5-8	.	TGTGCCAGCAGCTTGGCCCCAAGTGGCGCCTGGGGCTACGAGCAGTACTTC	CASSLAPSGAWGYEQYF
TRBD1	TRBJ1-5	TRBV28	.	TGTGCCAGCAGGGCTGGACAGGGGTATCAGCCCCAGCATTTT	CASRAGQGYQPQHF
TRBD2	TRBJ2-5	TRBV11-2	.	TGTGCCAGCAGCACACGGACTAGCGGGGTCCAAGAGACCCAGTACTTC	CASSTRTSGVQETQYF
.	TRBJ2-2	TRBV7-3	.	TGTGCCAGCAGCTTAGATCGGCATAGCACCGGGGAGCTGTTTTTT	CASSLDRHSTGELFF
TRBD1	TRBJ1-4	TRBV28	.	TGTGCCAGCCGACCGCCGGGACAGGGGAATGAAAAACTGTTTTTT	CASRPPGQGNEKLFF
TRBD2	TRBJ2-1	TRBV27	.	TGTGCCAGCAGTTTACAAGTAGCGGGAGAGCGAGTTGAGCAGTTCTTC	CASSLQVAGERVEQFF
.	TRBJ1-2	TRBV5-1	once	TGCGCCAGCAGCTTGGAGGGGGACCCTGGCTACACCTTC	CASSLEGDPGYTF
.	TRBJ1-2	TRBV14	.	TGTGCCAGCAGCCAATACGGGGGAAACTATGGCTACACCTTC	CASSQYGGNYGYTF
TRBD1	TRBJ1-1	TRBV15	.	TGTGCCACCACCTCGAGATTCAAACAGGGGGCGAGCACTGAAGCTTTCTTT	CATTSRFKQGASTEAFF
.	TRBJ1-2	TRBV11-2	.	TGTGCCAGCAGCCTCAAGAACCAAGATGGCTACACCTTC	CASSLKNQDGYTF
.	TRBJ1-3	TRBV6-5	.	TGTGCCAGCAGTTACAGCAGTTCCTTAGGAAACACCATATATTTT	CASSYSSSLGNTIYF
TRBD1	TRBJ2-7	TRBV5-4	once	TGTGCCAGCAGCTTGCAGGGGGCGGCCTACGAGCAGTACTTC	CASSLQGAAYEQYF